This T cell receptor beta chain was captured by sequencing in a study of T cell responses to AZD1222 COVID-19 vaccine. Whole-study findings and limits: Repertoire sampling happened only post peak T cell response. There were mostly white British donors and more females than males, and clonal diversity was possibly underestimated. Within unmutated variant regions lay the reported targets of nearly half of spike-specific TCRs. Seropositive AZD1222 recipients at baseline numbered only five to seven.

Germline V lookup: CDR1 MNHEY, CDR2 SMNVEV (reference sequence). This CDR3 comprises 15 residues. V was clipped by 1 base and J by 0 bases, with 4 bases between them. A remark on this clone: Its antigen is unknown.

Method: immunoSEQ multiplex PCR; TCRdb's copy keeps in-frame clones and lacks some. Of roughly 100,000 clones listed, 89% are singletons. This chain joins TRBV27 and TRBJ2-6; D not resolved. Sample: peripheral blood, taken 28 days after the second AZD1222 dose. The clonotype comes from an adult who received the AZD1222 COVID-19 vaccine. DNA of the CDR3: TGTGCCAGCAGTTTATACAGCTCTGGGGCCAACGTCCTGACTTTC. Translated: CASSLYSSGANVLTF.